This T cell receptor beta chain was recovered during a study of blood T cell repertoires in COVID-19. Study background: Acute-phase and convalescent COVID-19 samples originated in the United States, Italy and Spain. The analysed material was cDNA or gDNA that came from T cells, B-cell-depleted T cells, or PBMCs.

As handled by the study authors: Amplification from reference gene primers served as the basis for estimated nucleated cell counts. Clones were read by immunoSEQ multiplex PCR, and TCRdb kept only the in-frame ones, dropping some. The V and J calls and clone size come from that table; D and trimming were worked out from the DNA. The table has 95,000 to 150,000 clones, around four fifths seen once. V gave up 2 bases and J gave up 4 bases; unmatched junction bases: 2. The CDR3 runs to 13 residues. From germline, CDR1 is GTSNPN and CDR2 SVGIG (reference sequence). The sequence came from a man aged 60 to 75 with active or convalescent COVID-19. What was sequenced was peripheral blood. The chain links TRBV30 to TRBJ1-1, with TRBD1 matching over 9 bases. CDR3 nucleotides: TGTGCCTGGAGTCCACAGGGGGCCACTGAAGCTTTCTTT. Its translation: CAWSPQGATEAFF.